A single sample is the source of the 17 T cell receptor beta chains below, sequenced in a study of blood T cell repertoires in COVID-19. Data came from immunoSEQ multiplex PCR; TCRdb stores just in-frame clones and leaves some out. Seen here are hundreds of thousands of clones, more than 75% observed once, and the top ten hold 0.9% to 1%. The sample comprised peripheral blood. Receptors were obtained from a woman aged 40 to 50 who had recovered from COVID-19.

This chain uses TRBV4-3 with TRBJ2-3; TRBD2 matches 9 bases. Looked up from germline, CDR1 is LGHNA and CDR2 is YSLEER. The CDR3 runs to 17 residues. V shed 1 base, J shed 5 bases, and the junction held 10 bases outside the gene matches. The CDR3 loop is CASSQGVSGSGGDTQYF. DNA for the CDR3: TGCGCCAGCAGCCAAGGGGTTAGCGGGAGCGGCGGAGATACGCAGTATTTT.

This rearrangement joins TRBV7-2 to TRBJ1-5; D gene uncertain. Trimming stripped 1 base from V and 0 bases from J, with 10 bases between. The CDR3 has 16 amino acids. Germline V lookup: CDR1 SGHTA, CDR2 FQGNSA. DNA of the CDR3: TGTGCCAGCAGCTTAGATCCGGGTTATAGCAATCAGCCCCAGCATTTT. Translating gives CASSLDPGYSNQPQHF. Combining the CDR3 with reference TRBV7-2 and TRBJ1-5 gives the whole variable domain GAGVSQSPSNKVTEKGKDVELRCDPISGHTALYWYRQSLGQGLEFLIYFQGNSAPDKSGLPSDRFSAERTGGSVSTLTIQRTQQEDSAVYLCASSLDPGYSNQPQHFGDGTRLSIL.

The CDR3 spells CAWSVQGGSGNTIYF. The DNA for the CDR3 is TGTGCCTGGAGTGTACAGGGGGGCTCTGGAAACACCATATATTTT. The J gene is TRBJ1-3, the V gene TRBV30; 8 bases fit TRBD1. Germline values: CDR1 GTSNPN, CDR2 SVGIG (reference sequence). The ends lost 0 bases at V and 0 bases at J; junction bases unmatched: 1. The CDR3 consists of 15 residues.

For the CDR3, the DNA is TGTGCCAGCAGCTCCAGGGGCCGCTCCTATAATTCACCCCTCCACTTT. It is translated as CASSSRGRSYNSPLHF. This chain connects TRBV7-2 to TRBJ1-6; tentatively, D is TRBD1 (6 bases). Germline V CDR1 and CDR2: SGHTA, FQGNSA. Between the trimmed V and J ends, which lost 4 bases and 0 bases, there was a span of 10 bases. The CDR3 runs 16 residues.

Of note for this clone: Other DNA sequences from this sample encode an identical CDR3 as well. V usage is TRBV5-1 and J usage is TRBJ2-3, with TRBD1 matching 9 bases. The CDR3 runs 14 residues. In germline, CDR1 is SGHRS, CDR2 YFSETQ. With 4 bases clipped from V and 4 bases from J, the junction kept 4 bases outside the gene matches. CDR3: CASSPGQGSDTQYF. CDR3 DNA: TGCGCCAGCAGCCCAGGACAGGGGTCAGATACGCAGTATTTT. The variable domain in full, completed from reference TRBV5-1 and TRBJ2-3, reads KAGVTQTPRYLIKTRGQQVTLSCSPISGHRSVSWYQQTPGQGLQFLFEYFSETQRNKGNFPGRFSGRQFSNSRSEMNVSTLELGDSALYLCASSPGQGSDTQYFGPGTRLTVL.

The chain recombines TRBV7-3 with TRBJ2-1, with no clear D. Trimming pared 3 bases from V and 9 bases from J, leaving 12 bases between. Germline-derived CDR1 and CDR2 are SGHTA and FQGTGA. The CDR3 contains 13 residues. CDR3 nucleotides: TGTGCCAGCAGCTTCATGGCGGTAGGTGAGCAGTTCTTC. This codes for CASSFMAVGEQFF.

The gene calls are TRBV3-1 (or the pseudogene TRBV3-2) and TRBJ2-1; 11 bases match TRBD1. Trimming at V came to 0 bases and at J to 10 bases, leaving 17 bases not matched to a gene. The germline V gene has CDR1 LGHDT and CDR2 YNNKEL (reference sequence). The CDR3 has 19 amino acids. This CDR3 is CASSQEEAGQGALRGEQFF. The CDR3 DNA sequence: TGTGCCAGCAGCCAAGAGGAGGCAGGACAGGGGGCTCTAAGGGGAGAGCAGTTCTTC.

This CDR3 is CASSQDAGAAYEQYF. The CDR3 DNA reads TGTGCCAGCAGCCAAGATGCGGGAGCCGCCTACGAGCAGTACTTC. The chain combines TRBV4-2 with TRBJ2-7; 7 bases match TRBD2. This CDR3 is 15 amino acids long. CDR1 and CDR2 from the germline V gene are LGHNA and YNFKEQ. V was clipped by 0 bases and J by 2 bases; unmatched bases: 4.

J is TRBJ1-2 and V is TRBV7-2; 10 bases line up with TRBD1. J lost 8 bases, V lost 5 bases, and 8 bases had no gene match. CDR1 SGHTA and CDR2 FQGNSA come from the germline V gene. The CDR3 consists of 14 residues. CDR3 DNA: TGTGCCAGCAGCCCCGGGACAGGGGATGGCGGCTACACCTTC. Amino acid sequence: CASSPGTGDGGYTF.

The rearrangement uses TRBV7-2 and TRBJ2-7; perhaps TRBD1 as D (6 bases). V lost 5 bases and J 2 bases, leaving 13 bases between the germline ends. There are 14 residues in the CDR3. Germline-derived CDR1 and CDR2 are SGHTA and FQGNSA. The CDR3 loop reads CASSPTGGPYEQYF. The CDR3 DNA sequence: TGTGCCAGCAGCCCGACAGGCGGCCCCTACGAGCAGTACTTC.

The chain joins TRBV12-5 to TRBJ1-1; 9 bases are a match to TRBD1. Germline-derived CDR1 and CDR2 are LGHNT and FRNRAP. With 2 bases clipped from V and 1 base from J, the junction kept 5 bases outside the gene matches. This CDR3 contains 16 residues. The CDR3 region has the DNA TGTGCTAGTGGTTTGAGGGACAGGGACTCGAACACTGAAGCTTTCTTT. Protein sequence: CASGLRDRDSNTEAFF.

The chain couples TRBV3-1 (or the pseudogene TRBV3-2) to TRBJ2-5; tentative D call: TRBD2 (6 bases). The CDR3 is 16 amino acids. Trimming cost V 4 bases and J 2 bases, with 17 bases left between them. Germline CDR1 reads LGHDT; CDR2 reads YNNKEL (reference sequence). CDR3 DNA: TGTGCCAGCAGCCGCCTACTAGCCGCCACTCAAGAGACCCAGTACTTC. It is translated as CASSRLLAATQETQYF.

This clone occurred once. The chain joins TRBV10-3 to TRBJ1-2; D gene ambiguous. Germline values: CDR1 ENHRY, CDR2 SYGVKD. Trimming left V 7 bases short and J 1 base short, with 7 bases between. The CDR3 consists of 12 residues. The DNA for the CDR3 is TGTGCCATCACGGAGCGTAACTATGGCTACACCTTC. The encoded protein is CAITERNYGYTF.

The gene calls are TRBV7-2 and TRBJ2-3; TRBD1 agrees at 9 bases. This CDR3 has 16 residues. Looked up from germline, CDR1 is SGHTA and CDR2 is FQGNSA. The V gene end was trimmed by 8 bases and the J gene end by 1 base; junction bases not matched to a gene: 10. The CDR3 region is CASGHPTGGGTDTQYF. For the CDR3, the DNA is TGTGCCAGCGGGCACCCGACAGGGGGGGGCACAGATACGCAGTATTTT. The whole variable domain, filled in from reference TRBV7-2 and TRBJ2-3, reads GAGVSQSPSNKVTEKGKDVELRCDPISGHTALYWYRQSLGQGLEFLIYFQGNSAPDKSGLPSDRFSAERTGGSVSTLTIQRTQQEDSAVYLCASGHPTGGGTDTQYFGPGTRLTVL.

This chain links TRBV11-2 with TRBJ1-3, with D unclear. Germline V gives CDR1 SGHAT, CDR2 FQNNGV. CDR3 length: 14 residues. The V and J ends lost 1 base and 8 bases respectively, with 12 bases between them. Here the CDR3 DNA reads TGTGCCAGCAGCTTAGTGGACGGGGTGGACACCATATATTTT. It is translated as CASSLVDGVDTIYF.

This chain joins TRBV5-1 and TRBJ1-6; 9 positions match TRBD1. V trimming: 4 bases; J trimming: 5 bases; junction bases outside the gene matches: 1. CDR3 length: 14 amino acids. Germline V CDR1 and CDR2: SGHRS, YFSETQ. The DNA of the CDR3 is TGCGCCAGCAGCCGGGACAGGGATAATTCACCCCTCCACTTT. Protein product: CASSRDRDNSPLHF.

This chain connects TRBV15 to TRBJ1-2; 7 nucleotides agree with TRBD1. Per the germline V gene, CDR1 is LNHNV and CDR2 is YYDKDF (reference sequence). V lost 2 bases to trimming and J lost 5 bases; unmatched junction nucleotides: 11. The length of the CDR3 is 16 residues. The chain's CDR3 is CATSRPQTGLIYGYTF. CDR3 nucleotide sequence: TGTGCCACCAGCAGACCCCAGACAGGGCTCATTTATGGCTACACCTTC.